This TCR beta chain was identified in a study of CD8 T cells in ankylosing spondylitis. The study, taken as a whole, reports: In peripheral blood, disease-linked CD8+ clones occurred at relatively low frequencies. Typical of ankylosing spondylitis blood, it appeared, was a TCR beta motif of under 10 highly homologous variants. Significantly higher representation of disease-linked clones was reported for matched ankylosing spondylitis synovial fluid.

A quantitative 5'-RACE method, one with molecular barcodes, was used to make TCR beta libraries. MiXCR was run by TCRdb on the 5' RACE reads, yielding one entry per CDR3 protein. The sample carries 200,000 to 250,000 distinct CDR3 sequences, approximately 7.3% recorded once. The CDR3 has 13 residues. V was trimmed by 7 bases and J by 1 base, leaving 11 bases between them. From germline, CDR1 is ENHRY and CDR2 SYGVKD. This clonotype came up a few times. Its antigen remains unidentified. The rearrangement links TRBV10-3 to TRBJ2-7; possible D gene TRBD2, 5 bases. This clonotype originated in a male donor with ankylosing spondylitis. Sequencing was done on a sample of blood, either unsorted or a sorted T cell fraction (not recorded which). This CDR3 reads CAIMVAPSYEQYF. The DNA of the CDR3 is TGTGCCATCATGGTAGCGCCGTCCTACGAGCAGTACTTC.